Listed here are 26 T cell receptor beta chains from one sample, sequenced in a study of human T cells and chemical hapten exposure (TCRdb year 2021). Libraries were prepared through RACE. Sequencing was carried out with a NextSeq 500. TCRdb's own reprocessing of the public reads used fastp at Q25 and MiXCR and kept productive beta chains. Each entry merges the rows of one CDR3 protein and shows their most common DNA and genes. The sample includes roughly 50,000 distinct CDR3 sequences, with approximately 10% observed a single time. The ten largest make up roughly 1.8% of the sample. Explained via the paper, the time point label denotes: patch test 1, 2 weeks after DPC sensitization. Explained via the paper, the treatment or condition label denotes: therapeutic diphenylcyclopropenone sensitization with weekly scalp DPC. Total RNA was extracted from unfractionated whole blood collected in Tempus Blood RNA tubes.

Sequences were derived from whole blood, sampled in connection with sensitization to the hapten diphenylcyclopropenone (DPC). Every receptor here comes from a woman aged 40 to 50 with alopecia areata. Some clones in this sample may be carry-over from other donors' samples.

The rearrangement links TRBV20-1 to TRBJ2-7; D is possibly TRBD1 or TRBD2 (6 bases each). Per germline, CDR1 DFQATT and CDR2 SNEGSKA (reference sequence). V gave up 1 base and J gave up 4 bases, with 23 bases separating them. The CDR3 covers 17 residues. The CDR3 DNA reads as TGCAGTGCTAGAGGACCCCGGGGGCGGACCCTGGGGTACGAGCAGTACTTC. As protein: CSARGPRGRTLGYEQYF.

V usage is TRBV6-5 and J usage is TRBJ1-5; D is ambiguous. Germline CDR1 and CDR2: MNHEY and SVGAGI. V was shortened by 5 bases and J by 6 bases, with 11 bases between the two germline ends. The CDR3 length is 13 residues. The CDR3 coding sequence is TGTGCCAGCAGTCCGGGGTTTACTCAGCCCCAGCATTTT. Protein: CASSPGFTQPQHF.

This clonotype was recorded a few times. In nucleotides, the CDR3 is TGTGCCAGCAGCTTAGGGAGCGGGTCCACAGATACGCAGTATTTT. Protein sequence: CASSLGSGSTDTQYF. The V and J genes are TRBV7-7 and TRBJ2-3; weak D call: TRBD2 (6 bases). This CDR3 has 15 residues. CDR1 is SSHAT, CDR2 FNYEAQ, per germline (reference sequence). V was trimmed by 1 base and J by 2 bases, leaving 10 bases between them.

V and J are TRBV4-1 and TRBJ2-5, with a tentative D call TRBD1 (6 bases). CDR3 size: 14 residues. CDR1 MGHRA and CDR2 YSYEKL come from the germline V gene. Trimming removed 0 bases at V and 4 bases at J, with 9 bases between. CDR3 loop: CASSQDWTAETQYF. DNA for the CDR3: TGCGCCAGCAGCCAAGATTGGACAGCAGAGACCCAGTACTTC.

The rearrangement joins TRBV12-3 or TRBV12-4 to TRBJ2-1; D possibly corresponds to TRBD2 (6 bases). Trimming pared 3 bases from V and 1 base from J, leaving 7 bases between. The CDR3 consists of 14 residues. The CDR3 coding sequence is TGTGCCAGCAGTTTGGACTATTCCTACAATGAGCAGTTCTTC. Its translation is CASSLDYSYNEQFF.

This clonotype was observed many times. The chain uses TRBV6-6 and TRBJ1-1; the match to TRBD1 covers 9 bases. The CDR3 covers 16 residues. Trimming removed 2 bases from V and 4 bases from J; junction bases left unmatched: 8. From germline, CDR1 is MNHNY and CDR2 SVGAGI (reference sequence). The DNA of the CDR3 is TGTGCCAGCAGTTACAAAATACAGGGGGCGGCCACTGAAGCTTTCTTT. As protein: CASSYKIQGAATEAFF.

This clonotype was recorded a few times. The chain carries TRBV12-3 or TRBV12-4 and TRBJ1-2, with unresolved D. V was trimmed by 8 bases and J by 4 bases, leaving 11 bases between them. The CDR3 length is 12 residues. CDR3 residues: CASRTDPYGYTF. The CDR3 DNA is TGTGCCAGCCGAACAGACCCCTATGGCTACACCTTC.

This chain joins TRBV15 and TRBJ1-6; D call uncertain. Trimming pared 7 bases from V and 0 bases from J, leaving 4 bases between. The germline V gene has CDR1 LNHNV and CDR2 YYDKDF (reference sequence). CDR3 length: 13 amino acids. CDR3 coding DNA: TGTGCCACCACGTCCTCCTATAATTCACCCCTCCACTTT. This gives the protein CATTSSYNSPLHF.

This clonotype was seen ten or more times. V is TRBV6-6 and J is TRBJ2-1; no clear D gene. V gave up 6 bases and J gave up 4 bases, with 7 bases separating them. This CDR3 is built from 12 residues. The germline CDR1 and CDR2 sequences are MNHNY and SVGAGI (reference sequence). DNA for the CDR3: TGTGCCAGCAGCCTATCTTACAATGAGCAGTTCTTC. This codes for CASSLSYNEQFF.

The rearrangement joins TRBV25-1 to TRBJ2-3; D gene uncertain. CDR1 MGHDK and CDR2 SYGVNS come from the germline V gene. Trimming stripped 0 bases from V and 1 base from J, with 11 bases between. The CDR3 runs 16 residues. The CDR3 DNA follows: TGTGCCAGCAGTGAATATAGGTCGCAGCGCACAGATACGCAGTATTTT. The encoded protein is CASSEYRSQRTDTQYF.

This clonotype was seen many times. This rearrangement joins TRBV2 to TRBJ1-1, with D perhaps matching TRBD1 (5 bases). V was shortened by 5 bases and J by 5 bases, with 15 bases between the two germline ends. This CDR3 contains 14 residues. Germline values: CDR1 SNHLY, CDR2 FYNNEI. The CDR3 bases are TGTGCCAGCAGTCAGGACGAGGGGAGGACTGAAGCTTTCTTT. Its translation is CASSQDEGRTEAFF.

The chain joins TRBV2 to TRBJ2-2; no clear D gene. Trimming stripped 6 bases from V and 4 bases from J, with 9 bases between. Germline CDR1 is SNHLY and CDR2 is FYNNEI. The CDR3 has 13 amino acids. CDR3 region: CASSVRSTGELFF. CDR3 in DNA: TGTGCCAGCAGCGTCAGGTCCACCGGGGAGCTGTTTTTT. Using reference TRBV2 and TRBJ2-2 for the parts outside the CDR3, the full variable domain is EPEVTQTPSHQVTQMGQEVILRCVPISNHLYFYWYRQILGQKVEFLVSFYNNEISEKSEIFDDQFSVERPDGSNFTLKIRSTKLEDSAMYFCASSVRSTGELFFGEGSRLTVL.

This clonotype was observed a few times. The CDR3: CASSRGYEETQYF. The CDR3 DNA reads as TGTGCCAGCAGCCGGGGGTACGAAGAGACCCAGTACTTC. The chain joins TRBV11-3 to TRBJ2-5; perhaps TRBD2 as D (6 bases). The germline gives CDR1 SGHNT, CDR2 YENEEA. V lost 5 bases and J lost 3, with 10 bases in between. The CDR3 is made up of 13 amino acids.

This clonotype was found many times. The chain couples TRBV2 to TRBJ1-2, with a tentative D call TRBD1 (6 bases). The CDR3 runs to 16 residues. The germline CDR1 and CDR2 sequences are SNHLY and FYNNEI. V lost 6 bases to trimming and J lost 4 bases, with 21 bases between them. The CDR3 protein is CASSPRGAQSPYGYTF. CDR3 in DNA: TGTGCCAGCAGCCCTAGGGGGGCCCAATCCCCCTATGGCTACACCTTC. Combining the CDR3 with reference TRBV2 and TRBJ1-2 gives the whole variable domain EPEVTQTPSHQVTQMGQEVILRCVPISNHLYFYWYRQILGQKVEFLVSFYNNEISEKSEIFDDQFSVERPDGSNFTLKIRSTKLEDSAMYFCASSPRGAQSPYGYTFGSGTRLTVV.

The chain joins TRBV28 to TRBJ1-6; no clear D gene. The CDR3 covers 12 residues. Between the trimmed V and J ends, which lost 7 bases and 9 bases, there was a span of 10 bases. The germline gives CDR1 MDHEN, CDR2 SYDVKM. The CDR3 reads CASTIGGSPLHF. In DNA, the CDR3 is TGTGCCAGCACCATAGGCGGTTCACCCCTCCACTTT. Filled out from reference TRBV28 and TRBJ1-6, the complete variable domain reads DVKVTQSSRYLVKRTGEKVFLECVQDMDHENMFWYRQDPGLGLRLIYFSYDVKMKEKGDIPEGYSVSREKKERFSLILESASTNQTSMYLCASTIGGSPLHFGNGTRLTVT.

This clonotype was detected a few times. The chain links TRBV7-9 to TRBJ1-1; possibly TRBD1 for D (5 bases). CDR3 length equals 14 residues. CDR1 is SEHNR, CDR2 FQNEAQ, per germline (reference sequence). Deletions cut 2 bases from V and 4 bases from J, with 11 bases between. The CDR3: CASSLSGTITEAFF. The CDR3 bases are TGTGCCAGCAGCTTATCTGGGACCATCACTGAAGCTTTCTTT.

This clonotype was observed many times. J is TRBJ2-6 and V is TRBV7-6; D possibly corresponds to TRBD1 (5 bases). This CDR3 has 14 residues. The V end lost 6 bases, the J end lost 2 bases, and 8 bases lay between the germline ends. CDR1 and CDR2 (germline): SGHVS, FNYEAQ. CDR3 sequence: CASSQGPGANVLTF. For the CDR3, the DNA is TGTGCCAGCAGTCAGGGTCCTGGGGCCAACGTCCTGACTTTC. Complete variable domain (other parts from reference TRBV7-6 and TRBJ2-6): GAGVSQSPRYKVTKRGQDVALRCDPISGHVSLYWYRQALGQGPEFLTYFNYEAQQDKSGLPNDRFSAERPEGSISTLTIQRTEQRDSAMYRCASSQGPGANVLTFGAGSRLTVL.

Comment on this clonotype: One junction end does not reproduce the germline sequence, and a read error may be involved. The V and J genes are TRBV4-3 and TRBJ1-6; TRBD1 agrees at 7 bases. The CDR3 is made up of 16 amino acids. Germline V gene sequence: CDR1 LGHNA, CDR2 YSLEER. In nucleotides, the CDR3 is TGCGCCAGCAGCCAAGATTCAGTGACAGGGAATTCATCCCTCCACTTT. Protein product: CASSQDSVTGNSSLHF.

There are many counts of this clonotype. This chain uses TRBV7-2 with TRBJ1-1; 10 bases fit TRBD1. The germline gives CDR1 SGHTA, CDR2 FQGNSA. The CDR3 length is 15 residues. V lost 5 bases to trimming and J lost 6 bases; unmatched junction nucleotides: 9. The CDR3 bases are TGTGCCAGCAGCAGACAGGGGGCTGGAGGGGCTGAAGCTTTCTTT. Translation: CASSRQGAGGAEAFF.

This clonotype was recorded many times. The chain couples TRBV4-1 to TRBJ2-3; possible D gene TRBD1, 6 bases. V was pared by 0 bases and J by 6 bases, with 19 bases between. From germline, CDR1 is MGHRA and CDR2 YSYEKL. The CDR3 has 17 amino acids. CDR3 protein: CASSQDGGSRWRDTQYF. CDR3 coding DNA: TGCGCCAGCAGCCAAGATGGGGGCTCCAGATGGCGGGATACGCAGTATTTT.

This clonotype was counted at least ten times. The chain has TRBV10-3 and TRBJ2-1, with D possibly being TRBD1 (6 bases). V was pared by 1 base and J by 8 bases, with 9 bases between. Germline CDR1 and CDR2: ENHRY and SYGVKD. The CDR3 sequence is 13 residues long. CDR3 loop: CAISELQGDEQFF. In DNA form, the CDR3 reads TGTGCCATCAGTGAGTTACAGGGTGATGAGCAGTTCTTC.

The chain joins TRBV4-3 to TRBJ2-1, with a tentative D call TRBD2 (5 bases). The germline gives CDR1 LGHNA, CDR2 YSLEER. Trimming removed 0 bases from V and 4 bases from J, with 10 bases in between. The CDR3 has 15 residues. Written as DNA, the CDR3 is TGCGCCAGCAGCCAAGATACGGGAATGTACAATGAGCAGTTCTTC. This encodes CASSQDTGMYNEQFF.

This clonotype was observed a handful of times. The chain combines TRBV5-6 with TRBJ2-1; D is possibly TRBD2 (6 bases). Germline CDR1 SGHDT, CDR2 YYEEEE. The germline V and J ends were trimmed by 4 bases and 13 bases, with 21 bases remaining between them. The CDR3 totals 14 residues. CDR3 in DNA: TGTGCCAGCAGCCCCCAAGTGGAGGGCGGCGTTCAGTTCTTC. This sequence encodes CASSPQVEGGVQFF.

The gene calls are TRBV29-1 and TRBJ1-1, with D uncertain. This CDR3 has 12 amino acids. From germline, CDR1 is SQVTM and CDR2 ANQGSEA. V lost 4 bases and J lost 1, with 7 bases in between. CDR3 in amino acids: CSVVSQNTEAFF. CDR3 DNA: TGCAGCGTTGTGAGTCAGAACACTGAAGCTTTCTTT.

CDR3 sequence: CASSPQVGTWETQYF. The CDR3 DNA is TGTGCCAGCAGCCCCCAGGTGGGGACGTGGGAGACCCAGTACTTC. The chain recombines TRBV12-3 or TRBV12-4 with TRBJ2-5, with D possibly being TRBD1 or TRBD2 (5 bases each). The CDR3 sequence is 15 residues long. V lost 6 bases and J 5 bases, leaving 19 bases between the germline ends.

The chain recombines TRBV5-4 with TRBJ1-2; D possibly corresponds to TRBD1 (6 bases). Per germline, CDR1 SGHNT and CDR2 YYREEE (reference sequence). V lost 3 bases to trimming and J lost 5 bases, with 8 bases between them. The CDR3 length is 12 residues. The CDR3 sequence is CASSSDRYGYTF. CDR3 sequence (DNA): TGTGCCAGCAGCTCGGACAGATATGGCTACACCTTC. Based on the CDR3 plus reference TRBV5-4 and TRBJ1-2, the full variable domain is ETGVTQSPTHLIKTRGQQVTLRCSSQSGHNTVSWYQQALGQGPQFIFQYYREEENGRGNFPPRFSGLQFPNYSSELNVNALELDDSALYLCASSSDRYGYTFGSGTRLTVV.